Sequencing of this TCR beta chain was carried out in a study of T cells in Graves' hyperthyroidism and ophthalmopathy. Many counts were recorded for this clonotype. Amplified TCR beta CDR3 regions came from RNA transcripts. First-round RT-PCR of the TCR CDR3 relied on the HTBI primer set. A single record per CDR3 protein comes from TCRdb applying MiXCR to the multiplex PCR reads. Of approximately 400,000 distinct CDR3 sequences in the sample, approximately 15% were seen once. This CDR3 spans 12 amino acids. Trimming took off 4 bases at V and 5 bases at J, with 9 bases between the two ends. Per germline, CDR1 SQVTM and CDR2 ANQGSEA.

Input material: blood. The chain uses TRBV29-1 and TRBJ1-5, with D uncertain. The receptor was isolated from a woman aged 60-75 years with Graves' hyperthyroidism. In DNA form, the CDR3 reads TGCAGCGTTGGGGATTTCGATCAGCCCCAGCATTTT. It encodes CSVGDFDQPQHF.